A single sample is the source of the 23 T cell receptor beta chains below, sequenced in a study of T-cell reconstitution after alpha-beta-depleted transplantation in children. Unique molecular identifiers were incorporated during preparation of the TCRbeta library. TCRdb re-analysed the PCR reads in MiXCR, keeping a single row per CDR3 protein. Of about 210,000 distinct CDR3 sequences listed, approximately 19% are singletons. Sequenced material: PBMCs, mostly from graft donor cells, taken 360 days after TCRalphabeta/CD19-depleted stem cell transplant. Receptor source: a male patient aged 2-9 years who had a stem cell transplant for acute lymphoblastic leukemia, so the T cells may come from the graft donor.

This clonotype turned up a few times. The junction departs from the called germline gene at one end, perhaps through a read error. The rearrangement uses TRBV6-2 or TRBV6-3 and TRBJ2-7; D is unresolved. This CDR3 spans 12 amino acids. CDR1 MNHEY and CDR2 SVGEGT come from the germline V gene. The CDR3 spells CASRYYSYEQYF. CDR3 DNA sequence: TGTGCCAGCAGGTACTACAGCTACGAGCAGTACTTC.

This clonotype was seen a handful of times. As DNA, the CDR3 is TGCAGCGTTGCTACTGCGGGTGGCCGCACAGATACGCAGTATTTT. Translation gives CSVATAGGRTDTQYF. V gene TRBV29-1 combines with J gene TRBJ2-3, with D possibly matching TRBD2 (5 bases). This CDR3 spans 15 amino acids. The germline gives CDR1 SQVTM, CDR2 ANQGSEA. The V end was cut by 4 bases, the J end by 1 base, with 15 bases between.

This clonotype was observed a handful of times. The rearrangement joins TRBV6-1 to TRBJ2-5, with 12 bases aligning to TRBD1. From germline, CDR1 is MNHNS and CDR2 SASEGT. The CDR3 consists of 17 residues. Unmatched junction bases numbered 12, after V lost 6 bases and J lost 4 bases. The CDR3 sequence is CASRTGTGGSMGETQYF. The CDR3 nucleotides read TGTGCCAGCAGGACCGGGACAGGGGGCTCGATGGGAGAGACCCAGTACTTC.

The CDR3 DNA reads as TGTGCCAGCAGTTTTGCGGGAGAGACCCAGTACTTC. Translating gives CASSFAGETQYF. This chain links TRBV12-3 or TRBV12-4 with TRBJ2-5, with D perhaps TRBD2 (5 bases). V was pared by 3 bases and J by 4 bases, with 6 bases between. This CDR3 comprises 12 residues.

This chain links TRBV5-1 with TRBJ1-6; 9 bases line up with TRBD1. V trimming: 4 bases; J trimming: 6 bases; junction bases outside the gene matches: 8. Germline assignment: CDR1 SGHRS and CDR2 YFSETQ. This CDR3 has 16 amino acids. The CDR3 protein is CASSHAGQGSNSPLHF. As DNA, the CDR3 is TGCGCCAGCAGCCACGCCGGACAGGGGAGTAATTCACCCCTCCACTTT.

This clonotype was observed a few times. The junction departs from the called germline gene at one end, perhaps through a read error. The rearrangement uses TRBV5-1 and TRBJ1-2, with D hard to call. Looked up from germline, CDR1 is SGHRS and CDR2 is YFSETQ. The CDR3 is made up of 13 amino acids. The CDR3 coding sequence is TGTGCCAGCAGCTTGGGTCAGAACTATGGCTACACCTTC. Protein: CASSLGQNYGYTF.

The rearrangement joins TRBV11-2 to TRBJ2-4, with 8 bases matching TRBD2. Germline values: CDR1 SGHAT, CDR2 FQNNGV. With V trimmed by 4 bases and J by 3 bases, 11 bases remained unmatched. This CDR3 comprises 17 residues. The CDR3: CASSWNLTSVGKNIQYF. CDR3 coding DNA: TGTGCCAGCAGCTGGAACCTGACTAGCGTAGGCAAAAACATTCAGTACTTC.

This clonotype was seen only once. The V call is TRBV5-5, the J call TRBJ2-4; 7 bases agree with TRBD1. The CDR3 has 13 amino acids. The junction had 9 bases not matched to a gene; V was cut back by 7 bases and J by 8 bases. Germline CDR1 SGHKS, CDR2 YYEKEE (reference sequence). The CDR3 loop is CASGPGTVDIQYF. The CDR3 nucleotides are TGTGCCAGCGGCCCGGGGACAGTAGACATTCAGTACTTC.

The DNA for the CDR3 is TGTGCCAGCAGCCAAGGGTACAGACTTAATGGCTACACCTTC. This gives the protein CASSQGYRLNGYTF. The rearrangement joins TRBV3-1 to TRBJ1-2; no reliable D call. Germline values: CDR1 LGHDT, CDR2 YNNKEL (reference sequence). CDR3 length: 14 amino acids. Deletions cut 1 base from V and 6 bases from J, with 12 bases between.

This clonotype was found a few times. The chain is built from TRBV5-1 and TRBJ2-3, with D perhaps TRBD1 (6 bases). V was trimmed by 3 bases and J by 2 bases, leaving 10 bases between them. CDR1 and CDR2 (germline): SGHRS, YFSETQ. CDR3 length: 14 residues. This CDR3 reads CASSYRTDTDTQYF. DNA for the CDR3: TGCGCCAGCAGCTACCGGACAGACACAGATACGCAGTATTTT.

The chain uses TRBV2 and TRBJ2-5; no firm D call. This CDR3 region has 12 residues. Germline V gives CDR1 SNHLY, CDR2 FYNNEI. V was shortened by 4 bases and J by 5 bases, with 8 bases between the two germline ends. The CDR3 loop is CASSGRLETQYF. The CDR3 region has the DNA TGTGCCAGCAGTGGCAGGTTGGAGACCCAGTACTTC.

This clonotype has just a few counts. CDR3 sequence reads: CASSLGPRQGIDYGYTF. For the CDR3, the DNA is TGTGCCAGCAGCTTAGGCCCCAGACAGGGCATTGACTATGGCTACACCTTC. The V gene is TRBV13, the J gene TRBJ1-2, with TRBD1 matching over 7 bases. The J segment lost 3 bases and the V segment lost 0 bases, leaving 10 bases of the junction unmatched. Germline V gene lookup returns CDR1 PRHDT and CDR2 FYEKMQ (reference sequence). The CDR3 extends over 17 amino acids.

This clonotype appeared a few times. The V and J genes are TRBV28 and TRBJ1-2, with D tentatively TRBD1 (5 bases). Germline V gene lookup returns CDR1 MDHEN and CDR2 SYDVKM. V dropped 1 base and J dropped 7 bases, with 7 bases sitting between them. The CDR3 spans 12 residues. CDR3 DNA: TGTGCCAGCAGTTTATCCGGGGCTGGCTACACCTTC. Translation: CASSLSGAGYTF.

This clonotype was seen a handful of times. The CDR3 DNA reads as TGTGCCACCAGCAGAGAAGGGCAGGGTTACCAAGAGACCCAGTACTTC. Translation: CATSREGQGYQETQYF. The genes are TRBV15 and TRBJ2-5, with D perhaps matching TRBD1 (5 bases). Trimming stripped 0 bases from V and 0 bases from J, with 11 bases between. Germline V gene data show CDR1 as LNHNV and CDR2 as YYDKDF (reference sequence). This CDR3 is built from 16 residues.

The chain is built from TRBV6-5 and TRBJ2-3; D is tentatively TRBD1 or TRBD2 (5 bases each). Per the germline V gene, CDR1 is MNHEY and CDR2 is SVGAGI. The CDR3 runs 14 residues. V was cut by 2 bases and J by 7 bases, with 13 bases left in between. The CDR3 DNA reads TGTGCCAGCAGTTACGTGAGGGGCACTAATACGCAGTATTTT. Its translation: CASSYVRGTNTQYF.

The chain combines TRBV5-6 with TRBJ1-1; D ambiguous. Germline-derived CDR1 and CDR2 are SGHDT and YYEEEE. V lost 1 base and J lost 1, with 8 bases in between. This CDR3 has 14 residues. For the CDR3, the DNA is TGTGCCAGCAGCTTGCCAGAAGAGAACACTGAAGCTTTCTTT. Translating gives CASSLPEENTEAFF.

The chain recombines TRBV12-3 or TRBV12-4 with TRBJ2-7; 9 bases fit TRBD1. J lost 5 bases, V lost 6 bases, and 17 bases had no gene match. The CDR3 runs 17 residues. The CDR3 loop reads CASSRGQGSNLGHEQYF. CDR3 sequence (DNA): TGTGCCAGCAGCCGGGGACAGGGATCTAACCTGGGTCACGAGCAGTACTTC.

The rearrangement links TRBV5-1 to TRBJ1-1, with D unresolved. Germline V gives CDR1 SGHRS, CDR2 YFSETQ. The CDR3 consists of 14 residues. V was clipped by 0 bases and J by 2 bases, with 8 bases between them. The CDR3 here is CASSLVNANTEAFF. The CDR3 bases are TGCGCCAGCAGCTTGGTAAACGCTAACACTGAAGCTTTCTTT.

This chain connects TRBV21-1 to TRBJ2-5; whether TRBD2, the table's D call, matches the DNA was not checked. TRBV21-1 is classified as a pseudogene. The CDR3 length is 17 residues. CDR3 protein: CARRRQKGGGADKTQYF. Here the CDR3 DNA reads TGTGCCAGGAGAAGACAGAAGGGCGGGGGGGCCGATAAGACCCAGTACTTC.

The chain uses TRBV12-3 or TRBV12-4 and TRBJ1-1; D unresolved. The V end was cut by 0 bases, the J end by 0 bases, with 11 bases between. This CDR3 spans 16 amino acids. CDR3 amino acids: CASSLAGDELNTEAFF. The CDR3 DNA follows: TGTGCCAGCAGTTTAGCGGGAGACGAACTGAACACTGAAGCTTTCTTT.

This clonotype was counted a few times. The chain's CDR3 is CASSGSAYNEQFF. Written as DNA, the CDR3 is TGTGCCAGCTCGGGAAGCGCCTACAATGAGCAGTTCTTC. The genes are TRBV27 and TRBJ2-1; D perhaps matches TRBD2 (5 bases). CDR3 length equals 13 residues. The V and J ends lost 8 bases and 2 bases respectively, with 10 bases between them. Germline V gene data show CDR1 as MNHEY and CDR2 as SMNVEV (reference sequence).

This clonotype turned up a few times. The V gene is TRBV7-9, the J gene TRBJ2-5; D possibly corresponds to TRBD1 (6 bases). Trimming pared 5 bases from V and 1 base from J, leaving 14 bases between. The CDR3 covers 15 residues. Looked up from germline, CDR1 is SEHNR and CDR2 is FQNEAQ (reference sequence). Here the CDR3 reads CASSRPGHLQETQYF. The CDR3, as DNA: TGTGCCAGCAGCAGGCCGGGACACCTCCAAGAGACCCAGTACTTC. The variable domain in full, with the rest retrieved from reference TRBV7-9 and TRBJ2-5, is DTGVSQNPRHKITKRGQNVTFRCDPISEHNRLYWYRQTLGQGPEFLTYFQNEAQLEKSRLLSDRFSAERPKGSFSTLEIQRTEQGDSAMYLCASSRPGHLQETQYFGPGTRLLVL.

This clonotype was detected only a few times. This rearrangement joins TRBV11-1 to TRBJ2-7; D is unresolved. Trimming shortened V by 2 bases and J by 3 bases, and 11 bases separated the two germline ends. The CDR3 length is 14 residues. The germline V gene encodes CDR1 SGHAT and CDR2 FQDESV (reference sequence). The CDR3 protein is CASSLSDRNYEQYF. The CDR3 DNA reads as TGTGCCAGCAGCTTATCGGATAGAAACTACGAGCAGTACTTC.